This entry lists 10 T cell receptor beta chains sequenced from one sample in a study of cytomegalovirus exposure and HLA in healthy donors. The PCR made use of 60 Vbeta and 13 Jbeta primers. The table came from immunoSEQ multiplex PCR; TCRdb's copy has only in-frame clones and leaves some out. The sample spans about 77,000 clones; the ten largest clones claim approximately 15%. The sample was PBMCs. The receptors come from a man aged 45-65 years in good health and CMV-seropositive.

The CDR3 coding sequence is TGTGCCAGCAGTGCTACACAGGGCATCTCCTATAATTCACCCCTCCACTTT. Protein product: CASSATQGISYNSPLHF. The rearrangement links TRBV27 to TRBJ1-6, with a possible D match to TRBD1 (6 bases). This CDR3 is 17 amino acids long. V lost 5 bases, J lost 0 bases, and 14 bases lay in between. CDR1 MNHEY and CDR2 SMNVEV come from the germline V gene (reference sequence).

The chain employs TRBV5-4 and TRBJ2-7; 10 bases line up with TRBD2. CDR1 and CDR2 from the germline V gene are SGHNT and YYREEE (reference sequence). Trimming removed 4 bases from V and 2 bases from J; junction bases left unmatched: 6. The CDR3 sequence is 15 residues long. The CDR3: CASSPSGREPYEQYF. In nucleotides, the CDR3 is TGTGCCAGCAGCCCCAGCGGGAGGGAGCCCTACGAGCAGTACTTC.

The chain links TRBV18 to TRBJ1-1; D unresolved. CDR1 is KGHSH and CDR2 is LQKENI in the germline V gene. Trimming took off 2 bases at V and 8 bases at J, with 21 bases between the two ends. The CDR3 length is 16 residues. The DNA of the CDR3 is TGTGCCAGCTCACCAAAGATCACAAGAGGGTATGACGAAGCTTTCTTT. Translating it yields CASSPKITRGYDEAFF.

This chain uses TRBV18 with TRBJ1-1, with a tentative D call TRBD1 (5 bases). V lost 3 bases, J lost 3 bases, and 14 bases lay in between. CDR1 and CDR2 (germline): KGHSH, LQKENI. This CDR3 spans 15 amino acids. The CDR3 loop reads CASSPPNGGYTEAFF. DNA of the CDR3: TGTGCCAGCTCACCGCCTAACGGGGGATACACTGAAGCTTTCTTT.

This chain connects TRBV19 to TRBJ1-5; D is unresolved. Looked up from germline, CDR1 is LNHDA and CDR2 is SQIVND (reference sequence). The CDR3 runs 15 residues. V dropped 1 base and J dropped 4 bases, with 11 bases sitting between them. The CDR3 DNA reads TGTGCCAGTAGTATAGGGGCCTTCCAAAATCAGCCCCAGCATTTT. The encoded protein is CASSIGAFQNQPQHF.

The chain recombines TRBV6-1 with TRBJ2-7, with 10 positions matching TRBD1. CDR1 is MNHNS, CDR2 SASEGT, per germline. The CDR3 runs to 13 residues. V shed 8 bases, J shed 5 bases, and the junction held 6 bases outside the gene matches. The CDR3 bases are TGTGCCAGCCTCCGGGACAGGGGACACGAGCAGTACGTC. Amino acid sequence: CASLRDRGHEQYV.

The V and J genes are TRBV5-1 and TRBJ2-5; TRBD1 matches 12 bases. The CDR3 totals 16 residues. Germline trimming cut 4 bases from V and 5 bases from J; bases unmatched to any gene: 9. Germline values: CDR1 SGHRS, CDR2 YFSETQ. Written as DNA, the CDR3 is TGCGCCAGCAGCATCCGGGACAGGGGGCGCGGGGAGACCCAGTACTTC. Residues: CASSIRDRGRGETQYF.

As for this clone: At one end, the junction sequence differs from germline, possibly due to a read error. The chain has TRBV30 and TRBJ1-6, with 9 bases lining up with TRBD1. CDR3 length equals 15 residues. The V gene's germline CDR1 is GTSNPN and CDR2 SVGIG (reference sequence). CDR3 loop: CAGRGGTGWDSPLHF. CDR3 sequence (DNA): TGTGCCGGGAGGGGGGGGACAGGGTGGGATTCACCCCTACACTTT.

The CDR3, as DNA: TGTGCCAGCATGAAGGACAGGCGAGGGGACACTGAAGCTTTCTTT. It is translated as CASMKDRRGDTEAFF. The gene calls are TRBV6-1 and TRBJ1-1; 7 bases agree with TRBD1. The CDR3 runs to 15 residues. Germline CDR1 and CDR2: MNHNS and SASEGT. V gave up 7 bases and J gave up 3 bases; unmatched junction bases: 11.

The rearrangement uses TRBV19 and TRBJ2-2; a weak D match, TRBD2 (7 bases). In germline, CDR1 is LNHDA, CDR2 SQIVND (reference sequence). CDR3 length: 15 residues. Trimming removed 6 bases at V and 6 bases at J, with 17 bases between. The DNA of the CDR3 is TGTGCCAGTAGCCAGGGGAGGGCAGAGCCCGGGGAGCTGTTTTTT. This translates into CASSQGRAEPGELFF.